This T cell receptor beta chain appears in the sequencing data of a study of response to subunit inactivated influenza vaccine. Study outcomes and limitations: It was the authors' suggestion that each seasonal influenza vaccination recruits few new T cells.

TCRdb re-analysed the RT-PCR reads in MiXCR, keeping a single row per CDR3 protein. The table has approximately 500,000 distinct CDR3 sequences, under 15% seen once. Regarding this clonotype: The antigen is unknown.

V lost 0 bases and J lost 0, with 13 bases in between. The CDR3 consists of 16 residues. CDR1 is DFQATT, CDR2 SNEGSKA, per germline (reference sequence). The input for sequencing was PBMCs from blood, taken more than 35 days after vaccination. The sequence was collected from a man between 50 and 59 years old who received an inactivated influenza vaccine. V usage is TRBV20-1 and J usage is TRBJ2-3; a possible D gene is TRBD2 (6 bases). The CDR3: CSARDLGGWSTDTQYF. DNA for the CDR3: TGCAGTGCTAGAGATCTTGGGGGGTGGAGCACAGATACGCAGTATTTT.